This T cell receptor beta chain was profiled in a study of neoadjuvant anti-PD-1 for oral cavity cancer. Overall study findings and caveats: PBMC Gini-index clonality exceeded responders' in non-responders post-nivolumab.

Regarding this clone: What it recognizes is unknown.

Germline trimming cut 5 bases from V and 6 bases from J; bases unmatched to any gene: 8. This CDR3 region has 14 residues. Germline V gives CDR1 SGHTA, CDR2 FQGNSA. Profiling relied on immunoSEQ multiplex PCR, and the TCRdb table lists in-frame clones only, not all of them. The data show some 10,000 clones, 61% seen once. Stated time point: after neoadjuvant nivolumab, at surgical resection. The V and J genes are TRBV7-2 and TRBJ1-1; 8 bases align to TRBD1. The clonotype originates from a person aged 35-80 years with oral cavity squamous cell carcinoma. Sequencing used PBMCs, obtained after nivolumab (anti-PD-1) treatment. In nucleotides, the CDR3 is TGTGCCAGCAGCAGGGGACAGGCGAGCCCTGAAGCTTTCTTT. Translating gives CASSRGQASPEAFF.